Presented here are 26 T cell receptor beta chains from one specimen sequenced in a study of T cell responses to AZD1222 COVID-19 vaccine. Generated by immunoSEQ multiplex PCR, the TCRdb table keeps only in-frame clones and is missing some. The data hold around 65,000 clones, with around 80% observed a single time. The specimen was peripheral blood, collected 28 days after the second AZD1222 dose. These receptors were collected from an adult who received the AZD1222 COVID-19 vaccine.

The chain couples TRBV27 to TRBJ1-5; D gene uncertain. Deletions cut 0 bases from V and 0 bases from J, with 6 bases between. This CDR3 region has 15 residues. Germline CDR1 MNHEY, CDR2 SMNVEV (reference sequence). The CDR3 coding sequence is TGTGCCAGCAGTTTATCGACGTATAGCAATCAGCCCCAGCATTTT. Its protein is CASSLSTYSNQPQHF.

The gene calls are TRBV29-1 and TRBJ2-7; 7 nucleotides match TRBD1. Per the germline V gene, CDR1 is SQVTM and CDR2 is ANQGSEA. The V segment lost 6 bases and the J segment 6 bases; nucleotides outside the gene matches: 11. This CDR3 spans 13 amino acids. The CDR3 protein is CSVLRGRTREQYF. CDR3 bases: TGCAGCGTACTAAGGGGGCGCACGCGCGAGCAGTACTTC.

CDR3 sequence (DNA): TGTGCCACCAGCAGAGATGTCAGTCAGCCCCAGCATTTT. It encodes CATSRDVSQPQHF. The V and J genes are TRBV15 and TRBJ1-5, with D unclear. This CDR3 has 13 amino acids. Germline values: CDR1 LNHNV, CDR2 YYDKDF (reference sequence). V lost 0 bases and J 6 bases, leaving 6 bases between the germline ends.

The gene calls are TRBV5-1 and TRBJ2-2; D is undetermined. Deletions cut 0 bases from V and 4 bases from J, with 7 bases between. The CDR3 has 14 residues. The germline V gene has CDR1 SGHRS and CDR2 YFSETQ. CDR3: CASSLDLGTGELFF. DNA for the CDR3: TGCGCCAGCAGCTTGGACCTGGGCACCGGGGAGCTGTTTTTT.

The chain is built from TRBV9 and TRBJ2-1, with a tentative D call TRBD2 (5 bases). Germline V gene sequence: CDR1 SGDLS, CDR2 YYNGEE. V lost 0 bases and J 0 bases, leaving 10 bases between the germline ends. The CDR3 consists of 16 residues. The CDR3 DNA is TGTGCCAGCAGCGTAGGAGGGCTAAGCTCCTACAATGAGCAGTTCTTC. Protein sequence: CASSVGGLSSYNEQFF.

This clone came up a few times. The chain joins TRBV25-1 to TRBJ2-3; 14 bases match TRBD2. The CDR3 covers 15 residues. The V segment lost 6 bases and the J segment 7 bases; nucleotides outside the gene matches: 6. CDR1 is MGHDK and CDR2 is SYGVNS in the germline V gene. The CDR3 DNA sequence: TGTGCCAGCAGCCGACTAGCGGGAGGGCGGAATACGCAGTATTTT. Protein: CASSRLAGGRNTQYF.

The chain employs TRBV7-9 and TRBJ2-7; D might be TRBD2 (5 bases). The ends were cut back, 3 bases at V and 3 bases at J, with 6 bases in the middle. The CDR3 loop spans 12 amino acids. CDR1 SEHNR and CDR2 FQNEAQ come from the germline V gene (reference sequence). CDR3 in DNA: TGTGCCAGCAGCTTGGGAGACTACGAGCAGTACTTC. Amino acid sequence: CASSLGDYEQYF.

This sequence joins TRBV7-9 and TRBJ2-7; TRBD2 might be the D (6 bases). The V gene lost 3 bases and the J gene lost 0 bases, with 12 bases spanning the gap. The CDR3 has 15 amino acids. Germline V gene lookup returns CDR1 SEHNR and CDR2 FQNEAQ (reference sequence). The CDR3 sequence: CASSFGGIHSYEQYF. CDR3 nucleotides: TGTGCCAGCAGCTTTGGCGGGATTCACTCCTACGAGCAGTACTTC.

This chain connects TRBV23-1 to TRBJ1-4, with D perhaps matching TRBD1 (5 bases). TRBV23-1 is placed among ORFs of uncertain function. V gave up 0 bases and J gave up 12 bases, with 17 bases separating them. The CDR3 spans 15 residues. The CDR3 region has the DNA TGCGCCAGCAGTCAATCGACAGTGTCGGCTTGGGAACTGTTTTTT. This gives the protein CASSQSTVSAWELFF.

This clone was seen only once. This chain links TRBV7-9 with TRBJ2-3; no reliable D call. The V and J ends lost 0 bases and 0 bases respectively, with 4 bases between them. Per the germline V gene, CDR1 is SEHNR and CDR2 is FQNEAQ (reference sequence). This CDR3 is 14 amino acids long. The CDR3 DNA sequence: TGTGCCAGCAGCTTAGCCGGGAGCACAGATACGCAGTATTTT. Its protein product is CASSLAGSTDTQYF.

This rearrangement joins TRBV6-5 to TRBJ1-2; D may be TRBD1 (5 bases). Per germline, CDR1 MNHEY and CDR2 SVGAGI. V gave up 3 bases and J gave up 3 bases, with 14 bases separating them. The CDR3 is made up of 15 amino acids. The CDR3 sequence is CASSYGGARHYGYTF. In nucleotides, the CDR3 is TGTGCCAGCAGTTATGGTGGGGCAAGACACTATGGCTACACCTTC.

This rearrangement joins TRBV7-6 to TRBJ1-3, with TRBD1 identical over 11 bases. V lost 5 bases, J lost 2 bases, and 5 bases stayed unmatched. Germline lookup yields CDR1 SGHVS and CDR2 FNYEAQ. This CDR3 comprises 16 residues. The DNA for the CDR3 is TGTGCCAGCAGCCCTCAGGGACAGGGGGCTGGAAACACCATATATTTT. Encoded protein: CASSPQGQGAGNTIYF.

The chain has TRBV4-2 and TRBJ2-7; D ambiguous. This CDR3 region has 15 residues. Germline lookup yields CDR1 LGHNA and CDR2 YNFKEQ. V was clipped by 1 base and J by 2 bases, with 12 bases between them. This CDR3 reads CASSQVASATYEQYF. The DNA for the CDR3 is TGTGCCAGCAGCCAAGTTGCATCAGCTACCTACGAGCAGTACTTC.

V is TRBV5-1 and J is TRBJ1-4; 9 bases fit TRBD1. The V gene end was trimmed by 3 bases and the J gene end by 8 bases; junction bases not matched to a gene: 5. CDR1 SGHRS and CDR2 YFSETQ come from the germline V gene. There are 14 residues in the CDR3. This CDR3 reads CASSSSGQGEKLFF. CDR3 bases: TGCGCCAGCAGCTCTTCTGGACAGGGGGAAAAACTGTTTTTT.

The chain uses TRBV19 and TRBJ2-7; TRBD2 matches 8 bases. The CDR3 covers 16 residues. With V trimmed by 5 bases and J by 6 bases, 15 bases remained unmatched. CDR1 is LNHDA, CDR2 SQIVND, per germline (reference sequence). This CDR3 is CASSAGLVLLVREQYF. CDR3 DNA: TGTGCCAGTAGTGCGGGACTAGTACTCCTCGTGCGCGAGCAGTACTTC.

The V and J genes are TRBV28 and TRBJ1-1; D may be TRBD1 (6 bases). The V end was cut by 4 bases, the J end by 4 bases, with 13 bases between. Germline V CDR1 and CDR2: MDHEN, SYDVKM. This CDR3 comprises 14 residues. Here the CDR3 reads CASSSRDRRTEAFF. The CDR3 region has the DNA TGTGCCAGCAGTTCGAGAGACAGGCGCACTGAAGCTTTCTTT.

The chain employs TRBV7-6 and TRBJ2-1, with 8 bases lining up with TRBD1. The CDR3 length is 14 residues. Germline-derived CDR1 and CDR2 are SGHVS and FNYEAQ. J gave up 5 bases and V 3 bases, and 3 bases lay outside the gene matches. This chain's CDR3 is CASSLTGANNEQFF. In DNA form, the CDR3 reads TGTGCCAGCAGCTTGACAGGGGCTAACAATGAGCAGTTCTTC.

V and J are TRBV11-2 and TRBJ1-1; D not resolved. The germline gives CDR1 SGHAT, CDR2 FQNNGV. CDR3 length equals 14 residues. Trimming left V 1 base short and J 3 bases short, with 9 bases between. CDR3 nucleotides: TGTGCCAGCAGCTTAGGTGACTCGGACACTGAAGCTTTCTTT. This encodes CASSLGDSDTEAFF.

The chain recombines TRBV7-3 with TRBJ2-5; D call uncertain. The CDR3 contains 13 residues. The germline V gene has CDR1 SGHTA and CDR2 FQGTGA. Between the trimmed V and J ends, which lost 2 bases and 3 bases, there was a span of 7 bases. The CDR3 DNA reads TGTGCCAGCAGCTTAGGCGTCAAAGAGACCCAGTACTTC. Its translation is CASSLGVKETQYF.

V is TRBV6-5 and J is TRBJ2-7; 8 bases match TRBD1. The CDR3 sequence is 12 residues long. Germline V gene data show CDR1 as MNHEY and CDR2 as SVGAGI. V shed 10 bases, J shed 2 bases, and the junction held 4 bases outside the gene matches. CDR3 sequence (DNA): TGTGCCATCAGGACAGGGACCTACGAGCAGTACTTC. As protein: CAIRTGTYEQYF.

The chain has TRBV28 and TRBJ2-3; TRBD1 matches 8 bases. J lost 8 bases, V lost 5 bases, and 9 bases had no gene match. The length of the CDR3 is 14 residues. The germline gives CDR1 MDHEN, CDR2 SYDVKM. DNA for the CDR3: TGTGCCAGCAGTCCCGTCGACAGGGGTGGTACGCAGTATTTT. Translation gives CASSPVDRGGTQYF.

The V call is TRBV4-2, the J call TRBJ2-2; tentatively, D is TRBD1 (5 bases). V gave up 1 base and J gave up 7 bases, with 16 bases separating them. This CDR3 is built from 16 residues. Germline V gives CDR1 LGHNA, CDR2 YNFKEQ. The DNA for the CDR3 is TGTGCCAGCAGCCAAGTCGGAATGCAGGGTCGCGGGGAGCTGTTTTTT. Translation: CASSQVGMQGRGELFF.

This clone was observed a single time. The chain has TRBV25-1 and TRBJ2-7, with D tentatively TRBD1 (6 bases). V was cut by 8 bases and J by 0 bases, with 11 bases left in between. Germline CDR1 reads MGHDK; CDR2 reads SYGVNS. The CDR3 extends over 13 amino acids. Here the CDR3 reads CASAPGHSYEQYF. In DNA, the CDR3 is TGTGCCAGCGCTCCGGGACACTCCTACGAGCAGTACTTC.

This clone was counted between two and nine times. The chain carries TRBV7-8 and TRBJ1-6; no clear D. The germline CDR1 and CDR2 sequences are SGHVS and FQNEAQ. The CDR3 is made up of 15 amino acids. V lost 5 bases and J 0 bases, leaving 8 bases between the germline ends. The CDR3 coding sequence is TGTGCCAGCAGCGCTTTGGACTCCTATAATTCACCCCTCCACTTT. Its protein is CASSALDSYNSPLHF.

The genes are TRBV7-9 and TRBJ2-7; D is unclear. From germline, CDR1 is SEHNR and CDR2 FQNEAQ (reference sequence). The CDR3 is 12 amino acids. Trimming shortened V by 6 bases and J by 3 bases, and 9 bases separated the two germline ends. The CDR3 DNA sequence: TGTGCCAGCAGTCCCCGGAGCTACGAGCAGTACTTC. Its translation: CASSPRSYEQYF.

The chain carries TRBV6-2 or TRBV6-3 and TRBJ2-7, with 7 bases that match TRBD2. This CDR3 contains 13 residues. The germline gives CDR1 MNHEY, CDR2 SVGEGT. Trimming removed 6 bases from V and 3 bases from J; junction bases left unmatched: 5. The DNA for the CDR3 is TGTGCCAGCAGCTGGGGGACTAACTACGAGCAGTACTTC. This sequence encodes CASSWGTNYEQYF.